This TCR beta chain appears in the sequencing data of a study of regulatory T cells in long-lasting Graves disease. Time point in this sample: newly diagnosed GD, antithyroid drugs for less than 3 months. The authors made the TCR library using RNA they extracted from PBMCs. V shed 1 base and J shed 2 bases, with 11 bases lying between them. The CDR3 has 16 residues. Germline assignment: CDR1 SEHNR and CDR2 FQNEAQ (reference sequence). Points from the study as a whole: Among samples with persistent disease, TRBV28, TRBJ1-2 and TRBJ2-5 were favored.

Arm-PCR of CDR3 regions and iRepertoire HTBI primers were used to build TCR beta libraries. TCRdb analysed the multiplex PCR reads with MiXCR anew, one entry per CDR3 protein. The sample contains more than 350,000 distinct CDR3 sequences, 14% to 15% of which appear only once. Concerning this clonotype itself: Antigen: not known.

These sequences were also reported in another study, on T cells in Graves' hyperthyroidism and ophthalmopathy. Turning to that study: Blood also carried most thyroid clonotypes expanded above 0.001.

The source material was peripheral blood mononuclear cells (PBMCs), sampled at new diagnosis, from a patient treated with antithyroid drugs. The chain employs TRBV7-9 and TRBJ1-4; D possibly corresponds to TRBD1 (5 bases). The receptor's source is a woman in her 30s with Graves disease. CDR3 nucleotides: TGTGCCAGCAGCTTAGGCAGGGATCGGACTAATGAAAAACTGTTTTTT. It is translated as CASSLGRDRTNEKLFF.